The 28 T cell receptor beta chains presented below share a single source sample, sequenced in a study of T cell repertoires in cytomegalovirus infection (dated by TCRdb to between 2018 and 2021). Sequencing was performed on an Illumina HiSeq 1500. The public reads were run again by TCRdb, first through fastp at Q25 and then through MiXCR, and only productive beta chains were kept. Each CDR3 protein appears once, grouped with its most common genes and DNA. This sample comprises 210,000 or so distinct CDR3 sequences, 6.5% of them detected only once. The ten largest clonotypes hold about 6% of the sample. The sequenced sample was PBMCs. The receptor set was obtained from a human donor in good health (CMV status not recorded). Some clones in this sample may be carry-over from other donors' samples.

This clonotype was seen ten or more times. The gene calls are TRBV4-3 and TRBJ2-7; no firm D call. Germline V gives CDR1 LGHNA, CDR2 YSLEER. Trimming shortened V by 2 bases and J by 5 bases, and 28 bases separated the two germline ends. The CDR3 loop spans 19 amino acids. The CDR3 is CASSQYPLPSGSDQDEQYF. The CDR3 DNA reads TGCGCCAGCAGCCAATACCCGCTCCCGTCGGGCTCTGATCAGGACGAGCAGTACTTC.

This clonotype was found many times. The V gene is TRBV29-1, the J gene TRBJ1-1, with D possibly matching TRBD1 (6 bases). V lost 7 bases and J 10 bases, leaving 13 bases between the germline ends. Germline CDR1 reads SQVTM; CDR2 reads ANQGSEA. The CDR3 has 10 residues. The CDR3 bases are TGCAGCGCCGAGGACAGACCAGCTTTCTTT. Encoded protein: CSAEDRPAFF.

This clonotype has a count of ten or more. The V call is TRBV7-2, the J call TRBJ2-5; D is perhaps TRBD1 (6 bases). With 3 bases removed from V and 2 bases from J, the gap between germline ends came to 13 bases. CDR3 length: 15 residues. Germline CDR1 SGHTA, CDR2 FQGNSA. CDR3 region: CASSLDPGQQETQYF. Here the CDR3 DNA reads TGTGCCAGCAGCTTGGACCCGGGACAACAAGAGACCCAGTACTTC.

This sequence joins TRBV20-1 and TRBJ1-1; D is perhaps TRBD1 (5 bases). The CDR3 totals 14 residues. Trimming left V 7 bases short and J 8 bases short, with 23 bases between. Germline V CDR1 and CDR2: DFQATT, SNEGSKA (reference sequence). In nucleotides, the CDR3 is TGCAGTGTTGAAATGGGGGGTTCGTTGTGGGAAGCTTTCTTT. Translation gives CSVEMGGSLWEAFF.

The table lists this clonotype with many counts. The chain couples TRBV7-9 to TRBJ1-6; 7 positions agree with TRBD1. The CDR3 length is 12 residues. J was trimmed by 14 bases and V by 5 bases; bases with no gene match: 6. Germline V gene lookup returns CDR1 SEHNR and CDR2 FQNEAQ (reference sequence). The CDR3: CASSPATGTLHF. The CDR3 nucleotides are TGTGCCAGCAGCCCTGCGACAGGGACCCTCCACTTT.

This clonotype showed up many times. The rearrangement joins TRBV2 to TRBJ2-3; a weak D match, TRBD1 (6 bases). This CDR3 has 12 residues. The germline CDR1 and CDR2 sequences are SNHLY and FYNNEI. Deletions cut 10 bases from V and 4 bases from J, with 12 bases between. Here the CDR3 reads CAIQGDADTQYF. The CDR3 nucleotides are TGTGCCATACAGGGAGACGCAGATACGCAGTATTTT. The variable domain in full, with the rest retrieved from reference TRBV2 and TRBJ2-3, is EPEVTQTPSHQVTQMGQEVILRCVPISNHLYFYWYRQILGQKVEFLVSFYNNEISEKSEIFDDQFSVERPDGSNFTLKIRSTKLEDSAMYFCAIQGDADTQYFGPGTRLTVL.

This clonotype came up many times. The chain carries TRBV18 and TRBJ2-7; D may be TRBD2 (6 bases). The CDR3 has 13 residues. Germline assignment: CDR1 KGHSH and CDR2 LQKENI. V was clipped by 0 bases and J by 4 bases, with 7 bases between them. CDR3 region: CASSPPGGYEQYF. The CDR3 DNA is TGTGCCAGCTCACCACCGGGAGGATACGAGCAGTACTTC.

V usage is TRBV5-6 and J usage is TRBJ2-2; TRBD1 matches 9 bases. The V segment lost 7 bases and the J segment 6 bases; nucleotides outside the gene matches: 7. Germline V gene sequence: CDR1 SGHDT, CDR2 YYEEEE. This CDR3 is 14 amino acids long. The CDR3 sequence: CASPRTGASGELFF. In nucleotides, the CDR3 is TGTGCCAGCCCCCGGACAGGGGCTTCCGGGGAGCTGTTTTTT.

This clonotype was counted many times. This sequence joins TRBV25-1 and TRBJ1-1; D is ambiguous. CDR3 length: 11 amino acids. CDR1 and CDR2 (germline): MGHDK, SYGVNS. The V gene lost 5 bases and the J gene lost 10 bases, with 11 bases spanning the gap. The CDR3 reads CASSQTATAFF. The CDR3 DNA sequence: TGTGCCAGCAGTCAGACGGCGACAGCTTTCTTT.

In its sample, this clonotype was seen many times. The chain joins TRBV27 to TRBJ1-1, with 8 positions matching TRBD1. The junction had 11 bases not matched to a gene; V was cut back by 5 bases and J by 6 bases. There are 15 residues in the CDR3. Germline CDR1 and CDR2: MNHEY and SMNVEV (reference sequence). This chain's CDR3 is CASSPQDRVISEAFF. The CDR3 DNA reads as TGTGCCAGCAGTCCCCAGGACAGGGTTATTTCTGAAGCTTTCTTT.

This clonotype was counted ten times or more. V and J are TRBV7-2 and TRBJ2-4; tentatively, D is TRBD2 (5 bases). Germline CDR1 reads SGHTA; CDR2 reads FQGNSA. The V end was cut by 0 bases, the J end by 10 bases, with 7 bases between. This CDR3 has 12 residues. This CDR3 is CASSLAAAIQYF. CDR3 in DNA: TGTGCCAGCAGCTTAGCAGCGGCGATTCAGTACTTC.

The chain links TRBV30 to TRBJ1-3; D not certain. This CDR3 has 14 residues. V shed 1 base and J shed 0 bases, with 7 bases lying between them. The germline CDR1 and CDR2 sequences are GTSNPN and SVGIG (reference sequence). The CDR3 DNA sequence: TGTGCCTGGAGTGGCGGGTACTCTGGAAACACCATATATTTT. Protein: CAWSGGYSGNTIYF.

Ten or more counts support this clonotype. J is TRBJ2-1 and V is TRBV25-1; D possibly corresponds to TRBD2 (6 bases). The CDR3 totals 16 residues. Germline V gene lookup returns CDR1 MGHDK and CDR2 SYGVNS. Trimming removed 3 bases at V and 1 base at J, with 13 bases between. CDR3 residues: CASSDLGGGSYNEQFF. The CDR3 bases are TGTGCCAGCAGTGACCTCGGGGGTGGATCCTACAATGAGCAGTTCTTC.

In this sample, this clonotype turned up a few times. This chain joins TRBV6-6 and TRBJ2-1; 7 bases line up with TRBD2. The germline gives CDR1 MNHNY, CDR2 SVGAGI (reference sequence). Losses at the gene ends were 2 bases for V and 2 bases for J; bases not matched to a gene: 6. This CDR3 contains 16 residues. The CDR3 protein is CASSYVSGVTYNEQFF. In nucleotides, the CDR3 is TGTGCCAGCAGTTACGTAAGCGGGGTTACCTACAATGAGCAGTTCTTC.

In regard to this clonotype: Just one base apart from a much larger clone, this may be a read error. The chain's CDR3 is CASSAFDRTGHYGYTF. The CDR3 DNA follows: TGTGCCAGCAGCGCCTTCGACAGGACGGGTCACTATGGCTACACCTTC. V gene TRBV9 combines with J gene TRBJ1-2; TRBD1 is a possible D gene (6 bases). Trimming shortened V by 3 bases and J by 3 bases, and 18 bases separated the two germline ends. Germline values: CDR1 SGDLS, CDR2 YYNGEE. The CDR3 has 16 amino acids. The whole variable domain, filled in from reference TRBV9 and TRBJ1-2, reads DSGVTQTPKHLITATGQRVTLRCSPRSGDLSVYWYQQSLDQGLQFLIQYYNGEERAKGNILERFSAQQFPDLHSELNLSSLELGDSALYFCASSAFDRTGHYGYTFGSGTRLTVV.

At least ten counts were recorded for this clonotype. This chain joins TRBV6-4 and TRBJ1-2; unclear D gene. V was clipped by 3 bases and J by 3 bases, with 5 bases between them. The CDR3 is 12 residues long. Germline values: CDR1 MRHNA, CDR2 SNTAGT. CDR3: CASSDRDYGYTF. CDR3 sequence (DNA): TGTGCCAGCAGTGATCGGGACTATGGCTACACCTTC.

This clonotype was seen repeatedly, ten times or more. The chain couples TRBV7-2 to TRBJ1-2; possibly TRBD1 for D (6 bases). The V and J ends lost 5 bases and 6 bases respectively, with 16 bases between them. Per germline, CDR1 SGHTA and CDR2 FQGNSA. The CDR3 consists of 14 residues. CDR3 DNA: TGTGCCAGCAGCCAACAGGGACGAGCGAATGGCTACACCTTC. Protein product: CASSQQGRANGYTF.

This clonotype was recorded many times. V and J are TRBV14 and TRBJ1-4; D is possibly TRBD1 (6 bases). CDR1 is SGHDN, CDR2 FVKESK, per germline. Trimming stripped 4 bases from V and 7 bases from J, with 13 bases between. This CDR3 spans 14 amino acids. The CDR3 DNA follows: TGTGCCAGCAGCCCCCACATAGGGGGTGAAAAACTGTTTTTT. Encoded protein: CASSPHIGGEKLFF. The whole variable domain, filled in from reference TRBV14 and TRBJ1-4, reads EAGVTQFPSHSVIEKGQTVTLRCDPISGHDNLYWYRRVMGKEIKFLLHFVKESKQDESGMPNNRFLAERTGGTYSTLKVQPAELEDSGVYFCASSPHIGGEKLFFGSGTQLSVL.

This clonotype has only a few counts. The rearrangement joins TRBV19 to TRBJ1-5; possible D gene TRBD1, 5 bases. V lost 1 base and J 4 bases, leaving 8 bases between the germline ends. Germline values: CDR1 LNHDA, CDR2 SQIVND (reference sequence). CDR3 size: 14 residues. The CDR3 reads CASSIAGANQPQHF. CDR3 in DNA: TGTGCCAGTAGTATAGCCGGGGCTAATCAGCCCCAGCATTTT.

This clonotype was counted ten times or more. J is TRBJ2-5 and V is TRBV6-2 or TRBV6-3; 9 nucleotides match TRBD1. V lost 3 bases, J lost 5 bases, and 7 bases stayed unmatched. The germline V gene has CDR1 MNHEY and CDR2 SVGEGT. The CDR3 has 15 amino acids. DNA of the CDR3: TGTGCCAGCAGTTATATAGACAGGGGGATCGAGACCCAGTACTTC. It yields the protein CASSYIDRGIETQYF.

This chain joins TRBV29-1 and TRBJ2-3; TRBD2 aligns across 12 bases. V shed 5 bases, J shed 2 bases, and the junction held 2 bases outside the gene matches. Germline-derived CDR1 and CDR2 are SQVTM and ANQGSEA. The CDR3 spans 14 residues. The CDR3 nucleotides are TGCAGCGTTCGACTAGCGGGGGTCACAGATACGCAGTATTTT. Translated, it gives CSVRLAGVTDTQYF.

This clonotype was detected ten times or more. J is TRBJ1-1 and V is TRBV7-2, with D possibly TRBD1 on 6 matching bases. The V end was cut by 0 bases, the J end by 7 bases, with 21 bases between. Germline CDR1 is SGHTA and CDR2 is FQGNSA. The CDR3 contains 17 residues. The CDR3 bases are TGTGCCAGCAGCTTAGCGACAGGAGTACCAATTGGGGTTGAAGCTTTCTTT. Translating gives CASSLATGVPIGVEAFF.

This clonotype was counted many times. The chain employs TRBV19 and TRBJ1-5; 10 bases map to TRBD1. This CDR3 has 14 amino acids. Germline CDR1 is LNHDA and CDR2 is SQIVND (reference sequence). With V trimmed by 9 bases and J by 7 bases, 9 bases remained unmatched. CDR3 sequence reads: CASEGQGVRQPQHF. The CDR3 region has the DNA TGTGCCAGCGAAGGACAGGGGGTACGACAGCCCCAGCATTTT.

CDR3 coding DNA: TGTGCCAGCAGCTTAGAGGAAAACACCATATATTTT. It yields the protein CASSLEENTIYF. The chain recombines TRBV7-9 with TRBJ1-3; D is undetermined. This CDR3 comprises 12 residues. Trimming removed 1 base from V and 6 bases from J, with 4 bases in between. Germline CDR1 is SEHNR and CDR2 is FQNEAQ (reference sequence). Full variable domain (missing parts from reference TRBV7-9 and TRBJ1-3): DTGVSQNPRHKITKRGQNVTFRCDPISEHNRLYWYRQTLGQGPEFLTYFQNEAQLEKSRLLSDRFSAERPKGSFSTLEIQRTEQGDSAMYLCASSLEENTIYFGEGSWLTVV.

This clonotype was counted many times. V and J are TRBV6-4 and TRBJ2-1; D is perhaps TRBD1 or TRBD2 (5 bases each). Trimming shortened V by 6 bases and J by 0 bases, and 15 bases separated the two germline ends. The CDR3 length is 16 residues. Germline V gene lookup returns CDR1 MRHNA and CDR2 SNTAGT. The CDR3, as DNA: TGTGCCAGCAGCAACGGGGACCTGAGCTCCTACAATGAGCAGTTCTTC. Encoded protein: CASSNGDLSSYNEQFF.

This clonotype was counted at least ten times. This chain connects TRBV4-1 to TRBJ1-1; D ambiguous. With 2 bases removed from V and 4 bases from J, the gap between germline ends came to 11 bases. CDR3 size: 14 residues. In germline, CDR1 is MGHRA, CDR2 YSYEKL. CDR3 bases: TGCGCCAGCAGCCAAAGTTTCCGGGGCACTGAAGCTTTCTTT. Translating gives CASSQSFRGTEAFF.

This clonotype was counted ten times or more. V usage is TRBV6-5 and J usage is TRBJ1-1, with D possibly TRBD1 on 5 matching bases. The CDR3 is 14 amino acids. The ends were cut back, 2 bases at V and 4 bases at J, with 11 bases in the middle. Germline assignment: CDR1 MNHEY and CDR2 SVGAGI. The CDR3 spells CASSYNRLGTEAFF. The CDR3 DNA reads as TGTGCCAGCAGTTACAACAGGTTGGGCACTGAAGCTTTCTTT.

This clonotype was detected ten times or more. The V and J genes are TRBV7-2 and TRBJ1-5; maybe TRBD1 (5 bases). With 5 bases removed from V and 2 bases from J, the gap between germline ends came to 10 bases. The CDR3 has 14 residues. CDR1 and CDR2 from the germline V gene are SGHTA and FQGNSA. The CDR3 here is CASSPAGGNQPQHF. Written as DNA, the CDR3 is TGTGCCAGCAGCCCCGCGGGGGGCAATCAGCCCCAGCATTTT.